The clone carrying this TCR beta chain was seen only a few times. The antigen is not known. Healthy bone marrow donors formed the donor group. In the PCR, 60 Vbeta and 13 Jbeta primers were used. Profiled with immunoSEQ multiplex PCR; TCRdb holds only in-frame clones, not every one. The repertoire has roughly 100,000 clones, 60% to 85% of them found once; the top ten carry 3.5% to 4.5%. These data are taken from a study of cytomegalovirus exposure and HLA in healthy donors. Study-level information: Membership in the Caucasian-associated ancestry cluster was found for 75% to 85% of 350 to 450 genotyped donors. Study-wide results and caveats: A later analysis found common viral pathogens apparently linked to several of the most significant clusters. Later on, a genetic analysis was performed. It linked a missense variant in DCLRE1C with V- and J-gene trimming of TCR beta.

This sequence was found in a man aged 50 to 60 in good health and CMV-seropositive. Sequenced: PBMCs.

CDR3: CASSRGTGGFSDTQYF. The DNA of the CDR3 is TGTGCCAGCAGTCGCGGGACAGGGGGCTTCTCAGATACGCAGTATTTT. J is TRBJ2-3 and V is TRBV7-8, with 12 bases identical to TRBD1. The CDR3 covers 16 residues. The V gene's germline CDR1 is SGHVS and CDR2 FQNEAQ. V gave up 6 bases and J gave up 4 bases; unmatched junction bases: 8.